The 30 T cell receptor beta chains presented below share a single source sample, sequenced in a study of blood T cell repertoires in COVID-19. Produced via immunoSEQ multiplex PCR; TCRdb's table is partial and in-frame only. The profile shows about 370,000 clones, roughly 86% of them singletons. Sequenced sample: peripheral blood. The receptors originated from a woman in her 30s with COVID-19, enrolled during active disease.

The rearrangement uses TRBV7-3 and TRBJ2-3; D might be TRBD1 (5 bases). Germline V gives CDR1 SGHTA, CDR2 FQGTGA. Trimming cost V 3 bases and J 4 bases, with 11 bases left between them. This CDR3 has 14 residues. The CDR3 loop reads CASSLGQEADTQYF. CDR3 coding DNA: TGTGCCAGCAGCTTGGGGCAGGAAGCAGATACGCAGTATTTT. The entire variable domain, with the rest obtained from reference TRBV7-3 and TRBJ2-3, is as follows: GAGVSQTPSNKVTEKGKYVELRCDPISGHTALYWYRQSLGQGPEFLIYFQGTGAADDSGLPNDRFFAVRPEGSVSTLKIQRTERGDSAVYLCASSLGQEADTQYFGPGTRLTVL.

This chain links TRBV14 with TRBJ2-2; 11 bases line up with TRBD2. There are 16 residues in the CDR3. The V gene end was trimmed by 2 bases and the J gene end by 3 bases; junction bases not matched to a gene: 2. CDR1 is SGHDN, CDR2 FVKESK, per germline. The CDR3 DNA reads TGTGCCAGCAGCCAACCTAGCGGGAGGTACACCGGGGAGCTGTTTTTT. Its translation: CASSQPSGRYTGELFF.

This chain uses TRBV9 with TRBJ2-3, with TRBD2 identical over 9 bases. Per germline, CDR1 SGDLS and CDR2 YYNGEE. V shed 2 bases and J 3 bases; nucleotides not matched to a gene: 7. The length of the CDR3 is 16 residues. In DNA, the CDR3 is TGTGCCAGCAGCGTCCTAGCGGGAAGGGGTACAGATACGCAGTATTTT. It encodes CASSVLAGRGTDTQYF.

The V gene is TRBV7-8, the J gene TRBJ2-7, with D perhaps matching TRBD1 (5 bases). CDR3 length: 13 amino acids. The V gene's germline CDR1 is SGHVS and CDR2 FQNEAQ. Trimming removed 5 bases at V and 1 base at J, with 9 bases between. DNA of the CDR3: TGTGCCAGCAGCCGAGACAGTTCCTACGAGCAGTACTTC. This sequence encodes CASSRDSSYEQYF.

The chain combines TRBV28 with TRBJ2-7; 8 nucleotides agree with TRBD1. V dropped 5 bases and J dropped 5; count of bases not matched to a gene: 8. Germline V CDR1 and CDR2: MDHEN, SYDVKM. The CDR3 extends over 14 amino acids. The CDR3 region is CASSPRDRSDEQYF. In DNA, the CDR3 is TGTGCCAGCAGTCCCCGGGACAGGTCCGACGAGCAGTACTTC.

Only one count was recorded for this clone. The chain joins TRBV2 to TRBJ1-4, with 7 bases matching TRBD1. Germline V gene sequence: CDR1 SNHLY, CDR2 FYNNEI. The junction had 7 bases not matched to a gene; V was cut back by 5 bases and J by 7 bases. This CDR3 has 14 residues. In nucleotides, the CDR3 is TGTGCCAGCAGTTACTCAGGGGGGAGTGAAAAACTGTTTTTT. It is translated as CASSYSGGSEKLFF.

V and J are TRBV5-4 and TRBJ2-4, with 9 bases identical to TRBD1. The CDR3 runs to 15 residues. Germline CDR1 is SGHNT and CDR2 is YYREEE (reference sequence). With 4 bases clipped from V and 2 bases from J, the junction kept 4 bases outside the gene matches. CDR3 loop: CASSHTGGPKNIQYF. As DNA, the CDR3 is TGTGCCAGCAGCCATACAGGGGGCCCCAAAAACATTCAGTACTTC.

The chain couples TRBV11-3 to TRBJ2-1, with D hard to call. This CDR3 has 16 residues. Germline lookup yields CDR1 SGHNT and CDR2 YENEEA. V lost 4 bases and J lost 4, with 17 bases in between. The CDR3 sequence is CASSSRLRPSYNEQFF. CDR3 nucleotide sequence: TGTGCCAGCAGCTCTCGACTCCGCCCATCTTACAATGAGCAGTTCTTC. Based on the CDR3 plus reference TRBV11-3 and TRBJ2-1, the full variable domain is EAGVVQSPRYKIIEKKQPVAFWCNPISGHNTLYWYLQNLGQGPELLIRYENEEAVDDSQLPKDRFSAERLKGVDSTLKIQPAELGDSAVYLCASSSRLRPSYNEQFFGPGTRLTVL.

This chain joins TRBV11-2 and TRBJ1-2; no firm D call. Germline V gene data show CDR1 as SGHAT and CDR2 as FQNNGV. This CDR3 spans 12 amino acids. Trimming cost V 4 bases and J 13 bases, with 16 bases left between them. The CDR3 DNA sequence: TGTGCCAGCAGCTCCCAGACTTTTGCTGGCACCTTC. As protein: CASSSQTFAGTF.

Note on this clone: The same CDR3 also results from other DNA sequences found in this sample. The CDR3 sequence: CASSSLGGTDTQYF. In DNA form, the CDR3 reads TGTGCCAGCAGCTCGCTAGGCGGCACAGATACGCAGTATTTT. This rearrangement joins TRBV7-3 to TRBJ2-3, with D unclear. The CDR3 consists of 14 residues. Germline V gives CDR1 SGHTA, CDR2 FQGTGA. V dropped 4 bases and J dropped 1 base, with 9 bases sitting between them.

J is TRBJ2-7 and V is TRBV3-1 (or the pseudogene TRBV3-2), with 9 positions matching TRBD2. The CDR3 totals 15 residues. V lost 4 bases to trimming and J lost 3 bases; unmatched junction nucleotides: 7. Per the germline V gene, CDR1 is LGHDT and CDR2 is YNNKEL (reference sequence). The CDR3 bases are TGTGCCAGCAGCCTTCGGCGGCGGGAGGGCTACGAGCAGTACTTC. Protein sequence: CASSLRRREGYEQYF.

The chain has TRBV30 and TRBJ2-4; unclear D gene. The CDR3 has 12 amino acids. The germline V gene encodes CDR1 GTSNPN and CDR2 SVGIG (reference sequence). Trimming removed 5 bases from V and 3 bases from J, with 8 bases in between. The CDR3 sequence: CAWLEHKNIQYF. The DNA of the CDR3 is TGTGCCTGGCTAGAACACAAAAACATTCAGTACTTC. The complete variable domain, with remaining parts taken from reference TRBV30 and TRBJ2-4, reads SQTIHQWPATLVQPVGSPLSLECTVEGTSNPNLYWYRQAAGRGLQLLFYSVGIGQISSEVPQNLSASRPQDRQFILSSKKLLLSDSGFYLCAWLEHKNIQYFGAGTRLSVL.

The chain links TRBV3-1 (or the pseudogene TRBV3-2) to TRBJ2-3; weak D call: TRBD2 (6 bases). Deletions cut 3 bases from V and 8 bases from J, with 9 bases between. The CDR3 totals 12 residues. Germline V CDR1 and CDR2: LGHDT, YNNKEL (reference sequence). The CDR3 nucleotides are TGTGCCAGCAGCCATAGCGGAACTACGCAGTATTTT. Amino acid sequence: CASSHSGTTQYF.

V usage is TRBV27 and J usage is TRBJ2-1, with D unresolved. The germline CDR1 and CDR2 sequences are MNHEY and SMNVEV (reference sequence). The ends were cut back, 2 bases at V and 2 bases at J, with 7 bases in the middle. CDR3 size: 14 residues. The CDR3 bases are TGTGCCAGCAGTTTAGAACGAGCCTACAATGAGCAGTTCTTC. Its translation: CASSLERAYNEQFF.

Of note for this clone: The sample contains more than one DNA sequence encoding this CDR3. CDR3 bases: TGTGCCAGTAGTATAGCAGGGGCAGATACGCAGTATTTT. This gives the protein CASSIAGADTQYF. J is TRBJ2-3 and V is TRBV19, with D perhaps TRBD1 (6 bases). Germline V gene sequence: CDR1 LNHDA, CDR2 SQIVND (reference sequence). V gave up 1 base and J gave up 4 bases, with 6 bases separating them. The CDR3 has 13 residues. Looking up the rest from reference TRBV19 and TRBJ2-3 gives the full variable domain: DGGITQSPKYLFRKEGQNVTLSCEQNLNHDAMYWYRQDPGQGLRLIYYSQIVNDFQKGDIAEGYSVSREKKESFPLTVTSAQKNPTAFYLCASSIAGADTQYFGPGTRLTVL.

V gene TRBV2 combines with J gene TRBJ2-3; TRBD2 agrees at 10 bases. This CDR3 is 14 amino acids long. Looked up from germline, CDR1 is SNHLY and CDR2 is FYNNEI. With 8 bases clipped from V and 2 bases from J, the junction kept 4 bases outside the gene matches. The CDR3 loop is CASCGLADTDTQYF. Written as DNA, the CDR3 is TGTGCCAGCTGCGGACTAGCGGACACAGATACGCAGTATTTT.

V usage is TRBV5-4 and J usage is TRBJ2-2; the match to TRBD1 covers 8 bases. CDR1 is SGHNT, CDR2 YYREEE, per germline (reference sequence). CDR3 length equals 13 residues. CDR3 in amino acids: CAEGQAFTGELFF. The DNA for the CDR3 is TGTGCTGAGGGACAGGCGTTTACCGGGGAGCTGTTTTTT.

The J gene is TRBJ1-5, the V gene TRBV18, with no clear D. This CDR3 spans 15 amino acids. Deletions cut 2 bases from V and 7 bases from J, with 15 bases between. CDR1 KGHSH and CDR2 LQKENI come from the germline V gene. The CDR3 DNA follows: TGTGCCAGCTCACCAGCTACCGACAAGATGCAGCCCCAGCATTTT. It codes for CASSPATDKMQPQHF. Using reference TRBV18 and TRBJ1-5 for the parts outside the CDR3, the full variable domain is NAGVMQNPRHLVRRRGQEARLRCSPMKGHSHVYWYRQLPEEGLKFMVYLQKENIIDESGMPKERFSAEFPKEGPSILRIQQVVRGDSAAYFCASSPATDKMQPQHFGDGTRLSIL.

The gene calls are TRBV5-5 and TRBJ1-3, with TRBD1 matching 7 bases. CDR3 length: 15 amino acids. J lost 0 bases, V lost 4 bases, and 4 bases had no gene match. Germline V lookup: CDR1 SGHKS, CDR2 YYEKEE (reference sequence). CDR3 sequence: CASSIDRDSGNTIYF. The DNA for the CDR3 is TGTGCCAGCAGCATCGACAGGGACTCTGGAAACACCATATATTTT.

The V and J genes are TRBV30 and TRBJ1-5; D may be TRBD1 (5 bases). The V gene's germline CDR1 is GTSNPN and CDR2 SVGIG (reference sequence). This CDR3 spans 13 amino acids. V shed 2 bases and J shed 5 bases, with 10 bases lying between them. CDR3 nucleotides: TGTGCCTGGAGTCAGGGTACGGATCAGCCCCAGCATTTT. It yields the protein CAWSQGTDQPQHF.

This chain joins TRBV5-1 and TRBJ1-5; 7 bases are shared with TRBD1. Trimming removed 2 bases from V and 7 bases from J; junction bases left unmatched: 6. The germline V gene encodes CDR1 SGHRS and CDR2 YFSETQ. The CDR3 runs to 14 residues. In DNA, the CDR3 is TGCGCCAGCAGCTTCGGACAGGAGGACCAGCCCCAGCATTTT. It is translated as CASSFGQEDQPQHF.

The chain employs TRBV28 and TRBJ2-7, with 10 bases identical to TRBD1. The length of the CDR3 is 17 residues. CDR1 and CDR2 from the germline V gene are MDHEN and SYDVKM. V lost 4 bases to trimming and J lost 5 bases; unmatched junction nucleotides: 14. CDR3 sequence (DNA): TGTGCCAGCAGTTCCGATCAGACAGGGGGCGCGTCCGACGAGCAGTACTTC. Translated: CASSSDQTGGASDEQYF. The entire variable domain, with the rest obtained from reference TRBV28 and TRBJ2-7, is as follows: DVKVTQSSRYLVKRTGEKVFLECVQDMDHENMFWYRQDPGLGLRLIYFSYDVKMKEKGDIPEGYSVSREKKERFSLILESASTNQTSMYLCASSSDQTGGASDEQYFGPGTRLTVT.

This clone has only one observation. This chain uses TRBV29-1 with TRBJ2-3, with D possibly being TRBD1 (6 bases). Germline values: CDR1 SQVTM, CDR2 ANQGSEA. Trimming stripped 4 bases from V and 5 bases from J, with 16 bases between. The CDR3 extends over 14 amino acids. CDR3 in DNA: TGCAGCGTTGCGGCAGGGGACGCTGGAGATACGCAGTATTTT. As protein: CSVAAGDAGDTQYF.

The chain uses TRBV10-3 and TRBJ1-2, with 8 positions matching TRBD1. This CDR3 comprises 14 residues. Germline assignment: CDR1 ENHRY and CDR2 SYGVKD. Trimming cost V 3 bases and J 4 bases; bases outside gene matches: 4. Here the CDR3 reads CAISESGGSYGYTF. CDR3 DNA sequence: TGTGCCATCAGTGAATCAGGGGGCAGCTATGGCTACACCTTC.

The J gene is TRBJ2-5, the V gene TRBV3-1 (or the pseudogene TRBV3-2); 13 bases align to TRBD2. V gave up 3 bases and J gave up 4 bases; unmatched junction bases: 5. Germline V lookup: CDR1 LGHDT, CDR2 YNNKEL (reference sequence). The CDR3 sequence is 16 residues long. CDR3 coding DNA: TGTGCCAGCAGCCAGCGAGGGACTAGCGGGACAGAGACCCAGTACTTC. Its protein is CASSQRGTSGTETQYF.

The chain joins TRBV7-9 to TRBJ2-5, with a weak D call TRBD1 (5 bases). Trimming took off 5 bases at V and 9 bases at J, with 10 bases between the two ends. CDR1 and CDR2 from the germline V gene are SEHNR and FQNEAQ (reference sequence). The CDR3 is made up of 11 amino acids. The CDR3 sequence: CASSQGQAQYF. Written as DNA, the CDR3 is TGTGCCAGCAGCCAGGGCCAGGCCCAGTACTTC.

The rearrangement uses TRBV6-2 or TRBV6-3 and TRBJ2-3; no clear D. Germline V gives CDR1 MNHEY, CDR2 SVGEGT. V was pared by 0 bases and J by 11 bases, with 15 bases between. The length of the CDR3 is 14 residues. The CDR3 spells CASSYSHETSEQYF. Written as DNA, the CDR3 is TGTGCCAGCAGTTACTCCCACGAGACATCAGAGCAGTATTTT.

The V and J genes are TRBV12-3 or TRBV12-4 and TRBJ2-5, with a possible D match to TRBD2 (5 bases). With 1 base removed from V and 5 bases from J, the gap between germline ends came to 8 bases. The CDR3 runs to 13 residues. Here the CDR3 reads CASSLELGETQYF. The CDR3 DNA is TGTGCCAGCAGTTTAGAACTAGGGGAGACCCAGTACTTC.

This clone has just one count. This chain joins TRBV4-1 and TRBJ2-7, with 9 bases matching TRBD1. CDR1 and CDR2 (germline): MGHRA, YSYEKL. The CDR3 consists of 15 residues. Trimming at V came to 1 base and at J to 4 bases, leaving 5 bases not matched to a gene. In nucleotides, the CDR3 is TGCGCCAGCAGCCAAGGAACAGGGGGCGGGTACGAGCAGTACTTC. This sequence encodes CASSQGTGGGYEQYF.

This chain joins TRBV20-1 and TRBJ2-7, with 8 positions matching TRBD1. The CDR3 covers 11 residues. Germline V lookup: CDR1 DFQATT, CDR2 SNEGSKA (reference sequence). The V gene end was trimmed by 6 bases and the J gene end by 5 bases; junction bases not matched to a gene: 3. The CDR3 reads CSAETGDEQYF. CDR3 DNA: TGCAGTGCAGAGACAGGGGACGAGCAGTACTTC.